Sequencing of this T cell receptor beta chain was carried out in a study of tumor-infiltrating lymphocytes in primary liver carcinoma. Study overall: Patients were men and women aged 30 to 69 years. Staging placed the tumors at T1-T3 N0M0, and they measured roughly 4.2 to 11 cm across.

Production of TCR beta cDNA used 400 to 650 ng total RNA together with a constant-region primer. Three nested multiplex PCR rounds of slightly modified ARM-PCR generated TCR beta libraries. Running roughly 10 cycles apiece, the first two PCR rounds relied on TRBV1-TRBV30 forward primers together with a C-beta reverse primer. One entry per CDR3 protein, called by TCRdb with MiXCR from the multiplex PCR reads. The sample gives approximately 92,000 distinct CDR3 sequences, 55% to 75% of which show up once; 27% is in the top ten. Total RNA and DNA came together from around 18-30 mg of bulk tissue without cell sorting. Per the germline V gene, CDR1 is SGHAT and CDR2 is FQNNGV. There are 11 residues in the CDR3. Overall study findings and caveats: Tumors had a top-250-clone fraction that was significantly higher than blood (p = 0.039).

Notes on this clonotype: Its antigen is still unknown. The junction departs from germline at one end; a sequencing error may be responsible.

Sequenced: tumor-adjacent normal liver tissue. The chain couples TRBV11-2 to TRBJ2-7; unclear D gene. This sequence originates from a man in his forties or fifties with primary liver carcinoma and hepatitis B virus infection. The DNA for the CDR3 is TGCGCCAGCATCGAAGACTCTGAGCAGTACTTC. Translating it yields CASIEDSEQYF. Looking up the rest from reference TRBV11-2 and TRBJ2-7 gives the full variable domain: EAGVAQSPRYKIIEKRQSVAFWCNPISGHATLYWYQQILGQGPKLLIQFQNNGVVDDSQLPKDRFSAERLKGVDSTLKIQPAKLEDSAVYLCASIEDSEQYFGPGTRLTVT.